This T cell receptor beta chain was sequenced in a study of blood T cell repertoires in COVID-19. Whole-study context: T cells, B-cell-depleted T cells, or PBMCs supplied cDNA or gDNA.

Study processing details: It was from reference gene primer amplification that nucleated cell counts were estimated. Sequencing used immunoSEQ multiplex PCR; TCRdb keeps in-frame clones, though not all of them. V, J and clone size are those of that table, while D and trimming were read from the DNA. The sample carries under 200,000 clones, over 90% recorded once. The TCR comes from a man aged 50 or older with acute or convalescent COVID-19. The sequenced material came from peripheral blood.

CDR3 bases: TGCAGCGCTGACGGACAGGCTAACTATGGCTACACCTTC. It encodes CSADGQANYGYTF. This chain links TRBV29-1 with TRBJ1-2; 7 positions agree with TRBD1. The V gene end was trimmed by 7 bases and the J gene end by 0 bases; junction bases not matched to a gene: 5. The V gene's germline CDR1 is SQVTM and CDR2 ANQGSEA. The CDR3 extends over 13 amino acids.